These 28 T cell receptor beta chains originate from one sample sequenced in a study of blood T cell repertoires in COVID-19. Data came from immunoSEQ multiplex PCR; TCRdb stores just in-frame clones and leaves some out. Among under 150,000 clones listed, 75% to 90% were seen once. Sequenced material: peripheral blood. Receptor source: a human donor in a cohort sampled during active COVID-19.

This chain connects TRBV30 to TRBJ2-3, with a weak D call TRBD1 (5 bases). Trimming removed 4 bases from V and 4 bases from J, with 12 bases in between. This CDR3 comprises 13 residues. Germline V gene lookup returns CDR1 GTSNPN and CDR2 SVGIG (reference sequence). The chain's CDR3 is CAWTGILSDTQYF. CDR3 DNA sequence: TGTGCCTGGACAGGGATTTTATCAGATACGCAGTATTTT.

The DNA of the CDR3 is TGTGCCAGCAGCCCCGGGAGGGCTACGCAGTATTTT. Protein product: CASSPGRATQYF. This rearrangement joins TRBV12-3 or TRBV12-4 to TRBJ2-3, with TRBD2 identical over 8 bases. J lost 8 bases, V lost 6 bases, and 4 bases had no gene match. The CDR3 has 12 amino acids.

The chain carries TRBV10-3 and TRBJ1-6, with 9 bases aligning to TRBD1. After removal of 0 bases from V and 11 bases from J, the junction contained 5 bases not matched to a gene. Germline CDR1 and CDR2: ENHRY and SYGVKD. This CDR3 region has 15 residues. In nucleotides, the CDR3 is TGTGCCATCAGTGAGTCTTGGGACAGGGTCCCACCCCTCCACTTT. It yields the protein CAISESWDRVPPLHF.

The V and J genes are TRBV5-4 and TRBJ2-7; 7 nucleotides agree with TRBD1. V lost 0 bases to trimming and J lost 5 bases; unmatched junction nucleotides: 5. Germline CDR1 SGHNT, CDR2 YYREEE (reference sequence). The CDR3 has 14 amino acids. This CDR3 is CASSLAGTADEQYF. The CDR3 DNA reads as TGTGCCAGCAGCTTGGCCGGGACAGCGGACGAGCAGTACTTC. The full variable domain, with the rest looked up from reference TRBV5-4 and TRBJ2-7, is ETGVTQSPTHLIKTRGQQVTLRCSSQSGHNTVSWYQQALGQGPQFIFQYYREEENGRGNFPPRFSGLQFPNYSSELNVNALELDDSALYLCASSLAGTADEQYFGPGTRLTVT.

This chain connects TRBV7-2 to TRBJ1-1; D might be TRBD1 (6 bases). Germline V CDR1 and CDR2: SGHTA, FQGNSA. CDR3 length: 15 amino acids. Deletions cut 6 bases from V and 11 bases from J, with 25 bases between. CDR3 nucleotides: TGTGCCAGCAGTTTTATGGGTCCAGGGACAAGTTATGCTTTCTTT. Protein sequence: CASSFMGPGTSYAFF.

The CDR3 DNA sequence: TGTGCCAGCAGCTTCCGGTCGACAGGGAGAAATTCACCCCTCCACTTT. Protein sequence: CASSFRSTGRNSPLHF. The chain joins TRBV7-2 to TRBJ1-6, with 7 bases fitting TRBD1. The ends lost 3 bases at V and 7 bases at J; junction bases unmatched: 9. The CDR3 sequence is 16 residues long. Germline CDR1 reads SGHTA; CDR2 reads FQGNSA.

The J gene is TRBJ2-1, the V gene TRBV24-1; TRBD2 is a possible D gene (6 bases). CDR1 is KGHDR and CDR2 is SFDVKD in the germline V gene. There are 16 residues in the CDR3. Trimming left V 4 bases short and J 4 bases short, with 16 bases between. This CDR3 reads CATSDGGPRNYNEQFF. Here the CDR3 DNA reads TGTGCCACCAGTGACGGGGGACCGAGGAATTACAATGAGCAGTTCTTC.

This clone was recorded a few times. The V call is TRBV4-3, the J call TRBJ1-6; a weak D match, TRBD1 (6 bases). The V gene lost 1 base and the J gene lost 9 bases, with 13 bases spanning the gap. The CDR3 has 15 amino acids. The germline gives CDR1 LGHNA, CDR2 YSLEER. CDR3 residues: CASSQATGERSPLHF. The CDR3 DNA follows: TGCGCCAGCAGCCAAGCGACAGGCGAACGTTCACCCCTCCACTTT.

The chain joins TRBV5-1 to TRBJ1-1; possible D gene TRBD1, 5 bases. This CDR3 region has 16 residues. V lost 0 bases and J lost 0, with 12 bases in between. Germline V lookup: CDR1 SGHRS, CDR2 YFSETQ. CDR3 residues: CASSLGQKPMNTEAFF. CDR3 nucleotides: TGCGCCAGCAGCTTGGGACAGAAACCCATGAACACTGAAGCTTTCTTT.

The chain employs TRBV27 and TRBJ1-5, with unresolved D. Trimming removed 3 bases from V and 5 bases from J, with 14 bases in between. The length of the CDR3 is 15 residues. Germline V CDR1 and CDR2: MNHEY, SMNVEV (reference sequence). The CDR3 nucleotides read TGTGCCAGCAGTTTCAAGGCAGGCTATTATCAGCCCCAGCATTTT. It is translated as CASSFKAGYYQPQHF.

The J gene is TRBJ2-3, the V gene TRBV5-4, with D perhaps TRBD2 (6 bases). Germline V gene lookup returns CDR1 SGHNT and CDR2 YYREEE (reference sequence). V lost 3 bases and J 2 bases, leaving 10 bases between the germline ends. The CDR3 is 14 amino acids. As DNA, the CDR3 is TGTGCCAGCAGCTCTAGCGCAGCCACAGATACGCAGTATTTT. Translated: CASSSSAATDTQYF.

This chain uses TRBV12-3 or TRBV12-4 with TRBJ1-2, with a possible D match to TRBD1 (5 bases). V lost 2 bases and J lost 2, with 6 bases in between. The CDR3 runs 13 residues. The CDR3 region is CASSLPGNYGYTF. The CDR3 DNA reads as TGTGCCAGCAGTTTACCAGGGAACTATGGCTACACCTTC.

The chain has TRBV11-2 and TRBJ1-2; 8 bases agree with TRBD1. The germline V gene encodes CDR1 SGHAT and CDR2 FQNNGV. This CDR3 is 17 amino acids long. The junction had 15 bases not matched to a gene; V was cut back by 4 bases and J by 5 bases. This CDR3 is CASSSRNSPTGDYGYTF. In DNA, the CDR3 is TGTGCCAGCAGCTCCCGTAATTCTCCGACAGGGGATTATGGCTACACCTTC.

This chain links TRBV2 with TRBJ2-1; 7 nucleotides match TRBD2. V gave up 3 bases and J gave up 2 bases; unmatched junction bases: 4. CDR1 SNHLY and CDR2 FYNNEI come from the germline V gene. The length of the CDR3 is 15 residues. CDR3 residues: CASSEVAGAYNEQFF. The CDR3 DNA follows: TGTGCCAGCAGTGAGGTGGCGGGAGCCTACAATGAGCAGTTCTTC.

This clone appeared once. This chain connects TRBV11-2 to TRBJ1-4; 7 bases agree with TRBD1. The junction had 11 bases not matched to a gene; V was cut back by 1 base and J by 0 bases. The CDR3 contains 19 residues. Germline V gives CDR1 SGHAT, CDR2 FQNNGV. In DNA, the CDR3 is TGTGCCAGCAGCTTAGGTCCGACAGGGTGGGGCTCAACTAATGAAAAACTGTTTTTT. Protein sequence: CASSLGPTGWGSTNEKLFF. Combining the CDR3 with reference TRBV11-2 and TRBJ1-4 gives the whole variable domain EAGVAQSPRYKIIEKRQSVAFWCNPISGHATLYWYQQILGQGPKLLIQFQNNGVVDDSQLPKDRFSAERLKGVDSTLKIQPAKLEDSAVYLCASSLGPTGWGSTNEKLFFGSGTQLSVL.

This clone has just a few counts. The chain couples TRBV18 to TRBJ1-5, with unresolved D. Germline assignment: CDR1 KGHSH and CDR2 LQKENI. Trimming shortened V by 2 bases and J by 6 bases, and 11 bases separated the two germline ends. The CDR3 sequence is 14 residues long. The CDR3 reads CASSPMSGTQPQHF. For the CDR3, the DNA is TGTGCCAGCTCACCAATGTCAGGAACTCAGCCCCAGCATTTT.

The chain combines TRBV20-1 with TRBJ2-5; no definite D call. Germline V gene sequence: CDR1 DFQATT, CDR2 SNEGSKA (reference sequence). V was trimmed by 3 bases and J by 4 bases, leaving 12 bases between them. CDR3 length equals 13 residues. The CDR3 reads CSASAQRRETQYF. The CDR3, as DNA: TGCAGTGCTAGTGCCCAGAGGCGAGAGACCCAGTACTTC.

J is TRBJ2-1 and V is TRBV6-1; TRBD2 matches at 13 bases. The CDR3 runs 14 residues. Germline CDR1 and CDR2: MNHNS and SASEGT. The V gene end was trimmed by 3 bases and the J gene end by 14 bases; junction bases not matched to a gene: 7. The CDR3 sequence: CASSEGLAGYAEFF. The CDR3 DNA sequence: TGTGCCAGCAGTGAGGGACTAGCGGGATATGCGGAGTTCTTC.

CDR3 amino acids: CATTDRGRTEAFF. CDR3 nucleotides: TGTGCCACCACGGACAGAGGGCGTACTGAAGCTTTCTTT. This rearrangement joins TRBV19 to TRBJ1-1; tentatively, D is TRBD1 (6 bases). The V end was cut by 10 bases, the J end by 5 bases, with 17 bases between. This CDR3 spans 13 amino acids. Germline CDR1 and CDR2: LNHDA and SQIVND (reference sequence).

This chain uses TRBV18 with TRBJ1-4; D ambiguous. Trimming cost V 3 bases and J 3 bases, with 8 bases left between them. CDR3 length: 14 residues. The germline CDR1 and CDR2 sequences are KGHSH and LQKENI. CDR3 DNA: TGTGCCAGCTCACCGCGAGCGGCTAATGAAAAACTGTTTTTT. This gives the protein CASSPRAANEKLFF.

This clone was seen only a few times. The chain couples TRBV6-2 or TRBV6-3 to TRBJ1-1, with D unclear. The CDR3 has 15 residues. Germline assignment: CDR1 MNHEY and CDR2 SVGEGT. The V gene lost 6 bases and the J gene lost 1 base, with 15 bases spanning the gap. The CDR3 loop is CASSPAGAWNTEAFF. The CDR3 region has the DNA TGTGCCAGCAGCCCCGCAGGTGCTTGGAACACTGAAGCTTTCTTT.

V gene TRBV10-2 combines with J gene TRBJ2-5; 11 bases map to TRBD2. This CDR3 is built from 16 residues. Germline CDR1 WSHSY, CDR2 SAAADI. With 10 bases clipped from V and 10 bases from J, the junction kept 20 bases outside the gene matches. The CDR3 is CAITTDATSGSRDQYF. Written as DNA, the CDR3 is TGCGCCATCACGACTGACGCTACTAGCGGGAGCCGAGACCAGTACTTC.

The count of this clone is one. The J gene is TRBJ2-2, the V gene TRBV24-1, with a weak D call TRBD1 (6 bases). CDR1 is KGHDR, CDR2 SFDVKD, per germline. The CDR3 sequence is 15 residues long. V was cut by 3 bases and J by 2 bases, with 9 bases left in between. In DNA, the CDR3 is TGTGCCACCAGTGATCTAGGGGGAAACACCGGGGAGCTGTTTTTT. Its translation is CATSDLGGNTGELFF.

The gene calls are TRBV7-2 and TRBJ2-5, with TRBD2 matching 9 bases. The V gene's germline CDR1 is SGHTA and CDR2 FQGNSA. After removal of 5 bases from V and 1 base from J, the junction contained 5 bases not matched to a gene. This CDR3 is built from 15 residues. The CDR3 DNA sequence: TGTGCCAGCAGCCTCGCGCGGGGGGGCCAAGAGACCCAGTACTTC. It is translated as CASSLARGGQETQYF.

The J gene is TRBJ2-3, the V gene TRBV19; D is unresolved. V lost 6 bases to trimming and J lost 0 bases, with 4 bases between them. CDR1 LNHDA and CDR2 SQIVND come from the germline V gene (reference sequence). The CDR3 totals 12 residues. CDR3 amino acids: CASSASTDTQYF. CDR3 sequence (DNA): TGTGCCAGTAGCGCGAGCACAGATACGCAGTATTTT.

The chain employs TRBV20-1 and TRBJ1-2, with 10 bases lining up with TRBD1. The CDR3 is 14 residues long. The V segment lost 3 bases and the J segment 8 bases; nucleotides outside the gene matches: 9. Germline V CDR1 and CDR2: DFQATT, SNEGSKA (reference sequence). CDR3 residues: CSASGLTGGYGYTF. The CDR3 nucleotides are TGCAGTGCTAGTGGGTTGACAGGGGGCTACGGCTACACCTTC.

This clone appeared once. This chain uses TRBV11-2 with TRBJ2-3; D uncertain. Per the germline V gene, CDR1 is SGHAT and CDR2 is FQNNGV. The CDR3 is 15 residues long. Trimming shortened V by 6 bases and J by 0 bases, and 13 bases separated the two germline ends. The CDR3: CASSSGVLSTDTQYF. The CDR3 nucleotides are TGTGCCAGCAGTTCCGGAGTACTAAGCACAGATACGCAGTATTTT.

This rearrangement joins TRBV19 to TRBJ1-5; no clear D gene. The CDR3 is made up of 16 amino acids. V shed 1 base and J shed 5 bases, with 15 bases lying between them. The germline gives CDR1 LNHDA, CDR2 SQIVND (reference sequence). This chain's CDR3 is CASSIGGTAADQPQHF. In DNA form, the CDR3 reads TGTGCCAGTAGTATAGGGGGAACAGCGGCCGATCAGCCCCAGCATTTT. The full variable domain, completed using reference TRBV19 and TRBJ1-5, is DGGITQSPKYLFRKEGQNVTLSCEQNLNHDAMYWYRQDPGQGLRLIYYSQIVNDFQKGDIAEGYSVSREKKESFPLTVTSAQKNPTAFYLCASSIGGTAADQPQHFGDGTRLSIL.